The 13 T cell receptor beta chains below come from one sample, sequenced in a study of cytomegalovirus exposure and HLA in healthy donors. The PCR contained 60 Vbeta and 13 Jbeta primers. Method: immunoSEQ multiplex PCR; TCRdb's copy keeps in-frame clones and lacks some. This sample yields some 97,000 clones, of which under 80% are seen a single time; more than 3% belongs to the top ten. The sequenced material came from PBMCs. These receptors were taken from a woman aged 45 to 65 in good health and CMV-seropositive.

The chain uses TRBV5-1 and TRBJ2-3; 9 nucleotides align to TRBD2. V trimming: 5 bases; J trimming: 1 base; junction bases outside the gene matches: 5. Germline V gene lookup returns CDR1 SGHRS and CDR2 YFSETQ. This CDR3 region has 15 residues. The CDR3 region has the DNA TGCGCCAGCAGGGCTAGCGGGGCTCGCACAGATACGCAGTATTTT. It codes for CASRASGARTDTQYF.

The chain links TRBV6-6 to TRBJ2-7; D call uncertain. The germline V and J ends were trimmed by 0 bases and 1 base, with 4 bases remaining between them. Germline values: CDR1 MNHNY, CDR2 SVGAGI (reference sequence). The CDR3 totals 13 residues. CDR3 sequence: CASSYSSSYEQYF. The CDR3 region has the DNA TGTGCCAGCAGTTACTCGAGTTCCTACGAGCAGTACTTC.

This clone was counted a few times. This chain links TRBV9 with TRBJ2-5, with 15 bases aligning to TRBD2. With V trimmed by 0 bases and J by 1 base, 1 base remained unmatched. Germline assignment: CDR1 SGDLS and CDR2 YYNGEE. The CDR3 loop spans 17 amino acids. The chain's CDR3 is CASSVEGLAGGQETQYF. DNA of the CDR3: TGTGCCAGCAGCGTAGAGGGACTAGCGGGAGGCCAAGAGACCCAGTACTTC.

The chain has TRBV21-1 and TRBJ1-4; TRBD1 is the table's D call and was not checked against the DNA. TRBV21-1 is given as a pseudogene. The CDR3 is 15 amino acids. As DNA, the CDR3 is TGTGCCAGCAGCAAAGAAGACAGCTTTAATGAAAAACTGTTTTTT. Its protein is CASSKEDSFNEKLFF.

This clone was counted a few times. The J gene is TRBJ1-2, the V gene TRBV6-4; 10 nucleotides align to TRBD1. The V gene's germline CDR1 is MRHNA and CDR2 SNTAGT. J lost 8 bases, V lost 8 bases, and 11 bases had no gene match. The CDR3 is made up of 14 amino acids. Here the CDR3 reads CASYRDRGLSGYTF. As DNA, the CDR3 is TGTGCCAGCTACCGGGACAGGGGACTAAGCGGCTACACCTTC.

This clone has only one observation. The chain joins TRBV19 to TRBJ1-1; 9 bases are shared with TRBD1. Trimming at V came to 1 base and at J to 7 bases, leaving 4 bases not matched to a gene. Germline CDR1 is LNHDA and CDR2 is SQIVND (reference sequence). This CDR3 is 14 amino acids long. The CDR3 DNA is TGTGCCAGTAGTATAGTCGGACAGGGGATTGAAGCTTTCTTT. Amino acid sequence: CASSIVGQGIEAFF.

The CDR3: CASSPGGSGYEQYF. The CDR3 nucleotides are TGTGCCAGCAGCCCCGGAGGTAGCGGCTACGAGCAGTACTTC. The chain uses TRBV9 and TRBJ2-7; D possibly corresponds to TRBD2 (6 bases). The V and J ends lost 4 bases and 3 bases respectively, with 14 bases between them. This CDR3 spans 14 amino acids. Germline V gene sequence: CDR1 SGDLS, CDR2 YYNGEE. Supplemented by reference TRBV9 and TRBJ2-7, the full variable domain reads DSGVTQTPKHLITATGQRVTLRCSPRSGDLSVYWYQQSLDQGLQFLIQYYNGEERAKGNILERFSAQQFPDLHSELNLSSLELGDSALYFCASSPGGSGYEQYFGPGTRLTVT.

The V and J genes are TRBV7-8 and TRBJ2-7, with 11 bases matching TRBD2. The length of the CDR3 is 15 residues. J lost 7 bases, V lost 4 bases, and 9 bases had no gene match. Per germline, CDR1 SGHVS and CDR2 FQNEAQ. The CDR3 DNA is TGTGCCAGCAGCTCCAGAACTAGCGGGAGCTGGGAGCAGTACTTC. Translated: CASSSRTSGSWEQYF. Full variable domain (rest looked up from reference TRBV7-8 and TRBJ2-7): GAGVSQSPRYKVAKRGQDVALRCDPISGHVSLFWYQQALGQGPEFLTYFQNEAQLDKSGLPSDRFFAERPEGSVSTLKIQRTQQEDSAVYLCASSSRTSGSWEQYFGPGTRLTVT.

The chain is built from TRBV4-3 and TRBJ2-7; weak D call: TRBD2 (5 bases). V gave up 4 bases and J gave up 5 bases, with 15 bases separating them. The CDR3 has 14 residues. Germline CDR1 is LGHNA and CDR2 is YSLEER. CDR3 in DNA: TGCGCCAGCAGCCTCGACACTAGTGGAAACGAGCAGTACTTC. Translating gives CASSLDTSGNEQYF.

This chain's CDR3 is CARSLGVPGASGRDSYEQYF. DNA of the CDR3: TGTGCCAGAAGCTTAGGAGTGCCGGGGGCTAGCGGGAGGGACAGCTACGAGCAGTACTTC. The chain is built from TRBV7-5 and TRBJ2-7; the DNA was not compared with TRBD2, the D call given in the table. TRBV7-5 has pseudogene status. The CDR3 has 20 residues.

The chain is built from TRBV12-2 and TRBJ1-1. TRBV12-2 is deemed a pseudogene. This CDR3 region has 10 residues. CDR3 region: CASRSLEAFF. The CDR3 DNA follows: TGTGCAAGTCGCTCACTTGAAGCTTTCTTT.

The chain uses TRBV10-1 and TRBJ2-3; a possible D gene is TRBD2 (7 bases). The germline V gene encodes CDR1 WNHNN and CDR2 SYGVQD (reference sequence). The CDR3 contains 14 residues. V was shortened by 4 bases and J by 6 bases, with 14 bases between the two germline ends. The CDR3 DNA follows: TGCGCCAGCAGTGCCCGGGGGGCGAGGGATACGCAGTATTTT. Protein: CASSARGARDTQYF.

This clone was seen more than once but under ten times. CDR3 region: CASSFGDAYNSPLHF. The CDR3 coding sequence is TGTGCCAGTAGCTTCGGGGATGCCTATAATTCACCCCTCCACTTT. V is TRBV19 and J is TRBJ1-6; D remains unclear. With 6 bases removed from V and 2 bases from J, the gap between germline ends came to 11 bases. Germline V gene sequence: CDR1 LNHDA, CDR2 SQIVND (reference sequence). The CDR3 has 15 amino acids.